This T cell receptor (beta chain) emerged from a study of Ad26.COV2.S vaccination and SARS-CoV-2 variants. In the study overall: Donor was one of the participants in the Ad26.COV2.S arm of the COV1001 trial. Intramuscular Ad26.COV2.S at 5x10^10 or 1x10^11 viral particles.

The treatment was: about 20 received Ad26.COV2.S at low or high dose, single or two shots; a few received placebo; per-sample allocation not given. Collection of the samples took place on day 63 after the first injection of vaccine or placebo. The protocol was immunoSEQ multiplex PCR, while the TCRdb copy is restricted to in-frame clones and leaves out a portion. The sample contains hundreds of thousands of clones, around 92% of which appear only once. Deletions cut 0 bases from V and 1 base from J, with 6 bases between. This CDR3 has 14 amino acids. CDR1 and CDR2 from the germline V gene are LNHDA and SQIVND (reference sequence).

Specimen: peripheral blood, collected in a trial of Ad26.COV2.S vaccine versus placebo. V gene TRBV19 combines with J gene TRBJ1-2; D gene ambiguous. The receptor was isolated from a person between 18 and 65 years old who received the Ad26.COV2.S COVID-19 vaccine or a placebo. The CDR3: CASSIDSGNYGYTF. CDR3 DNA sequence: TGTGCCAGTAGTATAGACTCCGGTAACTATGGCTACACCTTC.